This T cell receptor (beta chain) was recovered during a study of cytomegalovirus exposure and HLA in healthy donors. Study background: A subsequent analysis stated that the 100 to 150 validation repertoires were run on the same platform as the approximately 660 first-cohort repertoires. General study findings and limits: A subsequent analysis found that TCR clusters from the first cohort also tended to co-occur in the 120 or so validation repertoires, with 94% of cluster scores above 0. The authors listed some 160 TCR beta chains as cytomegalovirus-associated.

A remark on this clone: Its matching antigen is unknown.

CDR1 is SQVTM and CDR2 is ANQGSEA in the germline V gene. Trimming took 4 bases from V and 1 from J; bases not matched to a gene: 6. This CDR3 is built from 16 residues. Sequencing was performed with immunoSEQ multiplex PCR; in TCRdb, only in-frame clones are kept and a portion is missing. The sample holds around 300,000 clones, roughly 90% seen once. The chain joins TRBV29-1 to TRBJ2-5; 13 positions match TRBD2. The clonotype originates from a woman in her twenties or thirties in good health and CMV-seropositive. The specimen was PBMCs. CDR3 in DNA: TGCAGCGTTGCCGGGACTAGCGGGGTTTTCCAAGAGACCCAGTACTTC. Its protein is CSVAGTSGVFQETQYF.